Following are 25 T cell receptor beta chains from one sample sequenced in a study of cytomegalovirus exposure and HLA in healthy donors. This PCR relied on a set of 60 Vbeta primers and 13 Jbeta primers. Profiling relied on immunoSEQ multiplex PCR, and the TCRdb table lists in-frame clones only, not all of them. Of approximately 90,000 clones listed, approximately 70% are singletons. The sample was PBMCs. All receptors come from a woman between 50 and 59 years old in good health and CMV-seropositive.

The chain employs TRBV19 and TRBJ2-1; 13 nucleotides match TRBD2. Germline CDR1 LNHDA, CDR2 SQIVND (reference sequence). After removal of 5 bases from V and 8 bases from J, the junction contained 6 bases not matched to a gene. This CDR3 has 15 residues. In nucleotides, the CDR3 is TGTGCCAGTAGTTGGACTAGCGGGAGCTCGCATGAGCAGTTCTTC. This sequence encodes CASSWTSGSSHEQFF.

This clone was recorded a few times. The chain couples TRBV7-9 to TRBJ2-7, with TRBD1 identical over 8 bases. V was pared by 4 bases and J by 6 bases, with 11 bases of the junction left unmatched. CDR1 and CDR2 from the germline V gene are SEHNR and FQNEAQ (reference sequence). CDR3 length: 15 amino acids. The CDR3 region has the DNA TGTGCCAGCAGCTCGAGCGGACAGGGATTTGGCGAGCAGTACTTC. Its protein is CASSSSGQGFGEQYF.

In DNA form, the CDR3 reads TGTGCCAGCTCCCCCGGCTCCTACGAGCAGTACTTC. Amino acid sequence: CASSPGSYEQYF. The chain recombines TRBV18 with TRBJ2-7; no definite D call. The V end lost 6 bases, the J end lost 0 bases, and 6 bases lay between the germline ends. CDR3 length: 12 residues. Germline CDR1 reads KGHSH; CDR2 reads LQKENI.

In this sample, this clone turned up once. The chain uses TRBV29-1 and TRBJ2-6; D might be TRBD1 (5 bases). Germline lookup yields CDR1 SQVTM and CDR2 ANQGSEA. This CDR3 has 15 residues. V lost 1 base, J lost 2 bases, and 9 bases lay in between. The CDR3 protein is CSVEGGLAGANVLTF. The DNA for the CDR3 is TGCAGCGTTGAAGGGGGCTTAGCTGGGGCCAACGTCCTGACTTTC.

The gene calls are TRBV6-1 and TRBJ2-7; 12 nucleotides agree with TRBD1. The CDR3 has 15 residues. CDR1 MNHNS and CDR2 SASEGT come from the germline V gene. The V segment lost 2 bases and the J segment 11 bases; nucleotides outside the gene matches: 10. The DNA of the CDR3 is TGTGCCAGCAGTGAAACCCGGGACAGGGGGCTCGGCGAGTACTTC. Translating it yields CASSETRDRGLGEYF.

A few counts support this clone. The rearrangement joins TRBV29-1 to TRBJ2-5, with D perhaps TRBD1 (5 bases). Germline V gives CDR1 SQVTM, CDR2 ANQGSEA. The CDR3 runs 12 residues. Trimming took 7 bases from V and 5 from J, leaving 14 bases between them. The CDR3 region is CSAQTVGETQYF. CDR3 sequence (DNA): TGCAGCGCTCAGACAGTCGGGGAGACCCAGTACTTC.

The rearrangement joins TRBV4-1 to TRBJ2-2; 7 nucleotides align to TRBD1. CDR3 length: 17 amino acids. Germline lookup yields CDR1 MGHRA and CDR2 YSYEKL. J lost 7 bases, V lost 0 bases, and 11 bases had no gene match. The CDR3 is CASSQDAARGRFGELFF. Here the CDR3 DNA reads TGCGCCAGCAGCCAAGATGCGGCTAGGGGGCGTTTCGGGGAGCTGTTTTTT.

This clone was detected only a few times. The gene calls are TRBV25-1 and TRBJ1-1; D possibly corresponds to TRBD1 (6 bases). Trimming removed 4 bases from V and 3 bases from J, with 12 bases in between. Germline CDR1 reads MGHDK; CDR2 reads SYGVNS. The CDR3 has 14 amino acids. Written as DNA, the CDR3 is TGTGCCAGCAGTGTATGGGGGGGGCACACTGAAGCTTTCTTT. Its protein product is CASSVWGGHTEAFF.

V is TRBV11-2 and J is TRBJ2-3; 8 positions agree with TRBD2. This CDR3 comprises 17 residues. CDR1 is SGHAT and CDR2 is FQNNGV in the germline V gene. V was clipped by 3 bases and J by 0 bases; unmatched bases: 8. CDR3 loop: CASSFSGSGGSTDTQYF. The DNA of the CDR3 is TGTGCCAGCAGCTTCAGCGGGAGCGGAGGTAGCACAGATACGCAGTATTTT.

This clone came up a few times. This chain connects TRBV7-3 to TRBJ2-1, with TRBD2 matching over 14 bases. CDR3 size: 14 residues. V lost 6 bases to trimming and J lost 12 bases; unmatched junction nucleotides: 7. The germline V gene encodes CDR1 SGHTA and CDR2 FQGTGA. In nucleotides, the CDR3 is TGTGCCAGCAGTTCCGGACTAGCGGGAGGTCGGCAGTTCTTC. Protein: CASSSGLAGGRQFF.

This chain links TRBV7-8 with TRBJ1-2; D is unclear. CDR3 size: 14 residues. Germline CDR1 reads SGHVS; CDR2 reads FQNEAQ. The V end lost 7 bases, the J end lost 2 bases, and 14 bases lay between the germline ends. This CDR3 reads CASTNRSGNYGYTF. CDR3 DNA sequence: TGTGCCAGCACCAATCGGTCGGGGAACTATGGCTACACCTTC.

The rearrangement links TRBV5-1 to TRBJ2-1, with 7 bases that match TRBD2. The germline CDR1 and CDR2 sequences are SGHRS and YFSETQ. The CDR3 covers 15 residues. V trimming: 3 bases; J trimming: 4 bases; junction bases outside the gene matches: 7. The CDR3 region is CASSSSASGYNEQFF. The CDR3 nucleotides read TGCGCCAGCAGCTCGAGCGCTAGCGGTTACAATGAGCAGTTCTTC.

The rearrangement joins TRBV30 to TRBJ2-2; TRBD2 is a possible D gene (5 bases). Looked up from germline, CDR1 is GTSNPN and CDR2 is SVGIG (reference sequence). This CDR3 contains 14 residues. Trimming left V 4 bases short and J 6 bases short, with 15 bases between. CDR3 DNA sequence: TGTGCCTGGATCTTCGGGGATTTATCCGGGGAGCTGTTTTTT. Translation gives CAWIFGDLSGELFF.

Remarks on this clone: At one end, the junction sequence differs from germline, possibly due to a read error. This sequence joins TRBV7-7 and TRBJ2-5, with D possibly matching TRBD1 (6 bases). Germline assignment: CDR1 SSHAT and CDR2 FNYEAQ (reference sequence). CDR3 length: 13 amino acids. The CDR3 DNA sequence: TGTGCTAGCAGCTCCGGACAGCAAGAGACCCAGTACTTC. As protein: CASSSGQQETQYF.

This clone was counted between two and nine times. The chain is built from TRBV29-1 and TRBJ2-3; no firm D call. The germline V gene has CDR1 SQVTM and CDR2 ANQGSEA. V gave up 8 bases and J gave up 2 bases, with 20 bases separating them. The CDR3 runs 15 residues. The CDR3 loop is CSPVVTRGNTDTQYF. DNA for the CDR3: TGCAGCCCGGTCGTAACTCGCGGAAACACAGATACGCAGTATTTT.

V and J are TRBV5-6 and TRBJ2-7, with 10 nucleotides matching TRBD2. Germline lookup yields CDR1 SGHDT and CDR2 YYEEEE. The length of the CDR3 is 15 residues. J was trimmed by 8 bases and V by 0 bases; bases with no gene match: 8. The CDR3 spells CASSLESGGGSKQYF. The DNA for the CDR3 is TGTGCCAGCAGCTTGGAGAGCGGGGGGGGGTCTAAGCAGTACTTC. Complete variable domain (other parts from reference TRBV5-6 and TRBJ2-7): DAGVTQSPTHLIKTRGQQVTLRCSPKSGHDTVSWYQQALGQGPQFIFQYYEEEERQRGNFPDRFSGHQFPNYSSELNVNALLLGDSALYLCASSLESGGGSKQYFGPGTRLTVT.

This clone has only one observation. This rearrangement joins TRBV9 to TRBJ1-2; 11 positions agree with TRBD1. The CDR3 has 15 amino acids. V trimming: 3 bases; J trimming: 6 bases; junction bases outside the gene matches: 7. Germline CDR1 is SGDLS and CDR2 is YYNGEE. CDR3 coding DNA: TGTGCCAGCAGCGCTGGACAGGGGGCGGGGAATGGCTACACCTTC. It specifies CASSAGQGAGNGYTF.

The CDR3 protein is CASSEVEGRGGSNQPQHF. CDR3 sequence (DNA): TGCGCCAGCAGTGAGGTCGAGGGGCGGGGGGGAAGCAATCAGCCCCAGCATTTT. This chain connects TRBV10-2 to TRBJ1-5; D perhaps matches TRBD1 (5 bases). The CDR3 extends over 18 amino acids. V dropped 2 bases and J dropped 1 base, with 18 bases sitting between them. Germline CDR1 WSHSY, CDR2 SAAADI.

DNA of the CDR3: TGTGCCAGCACCCTCGGGAACAGGGGCTACGAGCAGTACTTC. This encodes CASTLGNRGYEQYF. This chain uses TRBV28 with TRBJ2-7, with 7 bases matching TRBD1. The CDR3 contains 14 residues. With 7 bases clipped from V and 3 bases from J, the junction kept 9 bases outside the gene matches. CDR1 MDHEN and CDR2 SYDVKM come from the germline V gene.

The chain is built from TRBV2 and TRBJ1-3; 8 bases line up with TRBD1. V trimming: 6 bases; J trimming: 7 bases; junction bases outside the gene matches: 5. This CDR3 region has 13 residues. The germline CDR1 and CDR2 sequences are SNHLY and FYNNEI. The DNA of the CDR3 is TGTGCCAGCAGGCCAGGGGGCAGCAACACCATATATTTT. Residues: CASRPGGSNTIYF.

This sequence joins TRBV6-1 and TRBJ2-1, with D perhaps matching TRBD1 (6 bases). The germline V gene has CDR1 MNHNS and CDR2 SASEGT. This CDR3 contains 15 residues. V lost 10 bases, J lost 7 bases, and 23 bases lay in between. CDR3 sequence reads: CANSPQGSPTNEQFF. The CDR3 DNA sequence: TGTGCCAACTCGCCCCAGGGGAGTCCGACGAATGAGCAGTTCTTC.

This chain uses TRBV5-1 with TRBJ2-5; TRBD2 matches at 11 bases. The CDR3 length is 16 residues. From germline, CDR1 is SGHRS and CDR2 YFSETQ. V was pared by 4 bases and J by 1 base, with 6 bases of the junction left unmatched. CDR3 sequence: CASSPRLAGRQETQYF. CDR3 bases: TGCGCCAGCAGCCCAAGACTAGCGGGGCGCCAAGAGACCCAGTACTTC. The full variable domain, with the rest looked up from reference TRBV5-1 and TRBJ2-5, is KAGVTQTPRYLIKTRGQQVTLSCSPISGHRSVSWYQQTPGQGLQFLFEYFSETQRNKGNFPGRFSGRQFSNSRSEMNVSTLELGDSALYLCASSPRLAGRQETQYFGPGTRLLVL.

In its sample, this clone was seen a few times. V gene TRBV2 combines with J gene TRBJ2-1; tentative D call: TRBD2 (6 bases). There are 16 residues in the CDR3. Germline values: CDR1 SNHLY, CDR2 FYNNEI. Between the trimmed V and J ends, which lost 3 bases and 6 bases, there was a span of 18 bases. The CDR3 DNA reads as TGTGCCAGCAGTGAGGTCTGGCCTAGCGTGACCAATGAGCAGTTCTTC. It is translated as CASSEVWPSVTNEQFF. The full variable domain, completed using reference TRBV2 and TRBJ2-1, is EPEVTQTPSHQVTQMGQEVILRCVPISNHLYFYWYRQILGQKVEFLVSFYNNEISEKSEIFDDQFSVERPDGSNFTLKIRSTKLEDSAMYFCASSEVWPSVTNEQFFGPGTRLTVL.

The table lists this clone with a few counts. This chain links TRBV29-1 with TRBJ2-4; tentatively, D is TRBD1 (5 bases). CDR1 is SQVTM and CDR2 is ANQGSEA in the germline V gene. This CDR3 region has 13 residues. The V and J ends lost 4 bases and 6 bases respectively, with 13 bases between them. CDR3 residues: CSVGQPQGNIQYF. The DNA for the CDR3 is TGCAGCGTTGGACAGCCTCAGGGAAACATTCAGTACTTC.

This clone was seen a handful of times. This rearrangement joins TRBV10-1 to TRBJ2-1; D remains ambiguous. The CDR3 is 15 residues long. V lost 5 bases, J lost 6 bases, and 17 bases lay in between. CDR1 and CDR2 (germline): WNHNN, SYGVQD (reference sequence). The CDR3 bases are TGCGCCAGCAGTCATGATCTCACCCCGGGCAATGAGCAGTTCTTC. It is translated as CASSHDLTPGNEQFF.